This T cell receptor (beta chain) was sequenced for a study of a mutant IDH1 vaccine in newly diagnosed glioma. Profiling relied on immunoSEQ multiplex PCR, and the TCRdb table lists in-frame clones only, not all of them. The sample lists tens of thousands of clones, over 75% occurring once. The time point denotes: week 23, last vaccination. Alongside topical imiquimod, each dose of vaccine comprised 300 ug of mutant IDH1 20-mer peptide. Note on this clone: The antigen remains undetermined.

The germline V gene has CDR1 MNHNY and CDR2 SVGAGI (reference sequence). The CDR3 extends over 15 amino acids. Trimming cost V 6 bases and J 3 bases; bases outside gene matches: 7. The receptor was derived from a man aged 18 to 30 with glioma. The rearrangement links TRBV6-6 to TRBJ2-3, with 9 positions matching TRBD2. Sequencing was performed on PBMCs, taken from a glioma patient whose treatment included an IDH1 peptide vaccine. The CDR3 loop reads CASSLAGYSTDTQYF. The CDR3 coding sequence is TGTGCCAGCAGCCTAGCGGGATATTCTACAGATACGCAGTATTTT.